Each of the 14 T cell receptor beta chains below was sequenced from the same sample in a study of T cell repertoires in cytomegalovirus infection. TCRdb called the reads again in MiXCR, with one record for every CDR3 protein. The sample records 480,000 or so distinct CDR3 sequences, roughly 10% being singletons. Material: PBMCs. These receptors were collected from a human donor in good health (CMV status not recorded). Some clones in this sample may be carry-over from other donors' samples.

This clonotype showed up many times. At one end, the junction sequence differs from germline, possibly due to a read error. This chain links TRBV7-6 with TRBJ1-5; D remains unclear. In germline, CDR1 is SGHVS, CDR2 FNYEAQ. There are 14 residues in the CDR3. The CDR3 sequence: CASSLAEGKQPQHF. Here the CDR3 DNA reads TGTGCCAGCAGCTTAGCCGAAGGCAAACAGCCCCAGCATTTT.

The V gene is TRBV20-1, the J gene TRBJ2-1; a possible D gene is TRBD1 (6 bases). The V gene lost 3 bases and the J gene lost 7 bases, with 13 bases spanning the gap. The CDR3 has 13 amino acids. Per germline, CDR1 DFQATT and CDR2 SNEGSKA (reference sequence). The CDR3 DNA sequence: TGCAGTGCTAGGCCAGGGGAGAAGAATGAGCAGTTCTTC. Amino acids: CSARPGEKNEQFF.

This clonotype was found many times. The chain recombines TRBV20-1 with TRBJ1-1, with 7 bases fitting TRBD1. The CDR3 is 14 residues long. Germline V CDR1 and CDR2: DFQATT, SNEGSKA (reference sequence). V trimming: 6 bases; J trimming: 5 bases; junction bases outside the gene matches: 12. In DNA, the CDR3 is TGCAGTGCCTCAGGGGGGCGGTGGGGGACTGAAGCTTTCTTT. Translation gives CSASGGRWGTEAFF.

In this sample, this clonotype turned up many times. The rearrangement joins TRBV7-3 to TRBJ2-2; D possibly uses TRBD1 or TRBD2 (5 bases each). Germline V CDR1 and CDR2: SGHTA, FQGTGA. This CDR3 comprises 16 residues. V was trimmed by 5 bases and J by 7 bases, leaving 20 bases between them. In nucleotides, the CDR3 is TGTGCCAGCAGCCCTCGACAGCGGCCGGGGCACGGGGAGCTGTTTTTT. Translated: CASSPRQRPGHGELFF.

This clonotype was counted at least ten times. This chain links TRBV7-8 with TRBJ1-5; D uncertain. CDR1 and CDR2 (germline): SGHVS, FQNEAQ. The V end was cut by 2 bases, the J end by 0 bases, with 5 bases between. The CDR3 length is 14 residues. CDR3 nucleotides: TGTGCCAGCAGCTTATGGGTTAGCAATCAGCCCCAGCATTTT. Translated: CASSLWVSNQPQHF. The full variable domain, in which reference TRBV7-8 and TRBJ1-5 provide the parts outside the CDR3, is GAGVSQSPRYKVAKRGQDVALRCDPISGHVSLFWYQQALGQGPEFLTYFQNEAQLDKSGLPSDRFFAERPEGSVSTLKIQRTQQEDSAVYLCASSLWVSNQPQHFGDGTRLSIL.

This sequence joins TRBV9 and TRBJ2-1; 11 positions agree with TRBD2. Germline CDR1 is SGDLS and CDR2 is YYNGEE. V shed 6 bases, J shed 0 bases, and the junction held 5 bases outside the gene matches. The CDR3 runs to 16 residues. CDR3 in amino acids: CASTPGTSGSYNEQFF. The CDR3 DNA sequence: TGTGCCAGCACCCCCGGGACTAGCGGCTCCTACAATGAGCAGTTCTTC.

The sample holds many counts of this clonotype. The CDR3 spells CASSSSGSLSREQYF. DNA of the CDR3: TGTGCCAGCAGTTCTAGCGGGAGCCTCTCCCGCGAGCAGTACTTC. The V gene is TRBV7-3, the J gene TRBJ2-7; 10 bases map to TRBD2. CDR3 size: 15 residues. The junction had 11 bases not matched to a gene; V was cut back by 6 bases and J by 6 bases. Germline CDR1 reads SGHTA; CDR2 reads FQGTGA.

The chain is built from TRBV3-1 and TRBJ1-4; maybe TRBD1 (5 bases). Germline V gives CDR1 LGHDT, CDR2 YNNKEL (reference sequence). This CDR3 contains 17 residues. Trimming took 4 bases from V and 8 from J, leaving 23 bases between them. The CDR3 reads CASSRGTSWRGGEKLFF. The CDR3 DNA reads TGTGCCAGCAGCCGAGGGACCTCCTGGAGGGGAGGGGAAAAACTGTTTTTT.

This clonotype came up many times. The rearrangement joins TRBV5-1 to TRBJ2-3; 10 positions match TRBD1. The V gene's germline CDR1 is SGHRS and CDR2 YFSETQ. Unmatched junction bases numbered 4, after V lost 3 bases and J lost 3 bases. The CDR3 is 15 residues long. CDR3 protein: CASSSRQGATDTQYF. The CDR3 DNA follows: TGCGCCAGCAGCTCACGACAGGGGGCTACAGATACGCAGTATTTT.

There are many counts of this clonotype. J is TRBJ2-2 and V is TRBV24-1; D gene uncertain. This CDR3 comprises 14 residues. Germline assignment: CDR1 KGHDR and CDR2 SFDVKD. With 1 base removed from V and 2 bases from J, the gap between germline ends came to 4 bases. Here the CDR3 DNA reads TGTGCCACCAGTGATTTTCATAACACCGGGGAGCTGTTTTTT. Protein sequence: CATSDFHNTGELFF.

The table lists this clonotype with many counts. The chain employs TRBV4-2 and TRBJ2-2; 8 nucleotides align to TRBD2. V dropped 0 bases and J dropped 5; count of bases not matched to a gene: 8. Germline CDR1 reads LGHNA; CDR2 reads YNFKEQ. CDR3 length: 17 residues. The CDR3 protein is CASSQELAVLGTGELFF. The CDR3 DNA follows: TGTGCCAGCAGCCAAGAACTAGCGGTATTAGGTACCGGGGAGCTGTTTTTT.

Many counts were recorded for this clonotype. The chain has TRBV2 and TRBJ2-4; D call uncertain. Germline CDR1 reads SNHLY; CDR2 reads FYNNEI. V dropped 8 bases and J dropped 8 bases, with 13 bases sitting between them. This CDR3 comprises 12 residues. CDR3 coding DNA: TGTGCCAGCGTGGGAAGGTCAGACATTCAGTACTTC. It translates to CASVGRSDIQYF.

This clonotype was observed many times. The rearrangement links TRBV19 to TRBJ2-7; TRBD2 matches at 8 bases. The CDR3 covers 15 residues. CDR1 is LNHDA and CDR2 is SQIVND in the germline V gene (reference sequence). V lost 4 bases, J lost 2 bases, and 7 bases stayed unmatched. CDR3 sequence: CASSTRTSPAYEQYF. Written as DNA, the CDR3 is TGTGCCAGTAGTACGAGGACTAGCCCAGCCTACGAGCAGTACTTC.

This chain connects TRBV4-2 to TRBJ2-7, with D possibly called TRBD1 or TRBD2 (5 bases each). This CDR3 is 16 amino acids long. Germline V lookup: CDR1 LGHNA, CDR2 YNFKEQ. V dropped 3 bases and J dropped 5 bases, with 20 bases sitting between them. The CDR3 is CASSQDTTGGGDEQYF. The CDR3 bases are TGTGCCAGCAGCCAGGATACGACTGGTGGGGGAGACGAGCAGTACTTC.